A single sample is the source of the 18 T cell receptor beta chains below, sequenced in a study of OX40 agonist ivuxolimab in advanced cancers. Measured with immunoSEQ multiplex PCR; TCRdb has only the in-frame clones, and not every one. The table lists approximately 130,000 clones, about nine tenths of them singletons. Specimen: CD4+ or CD8+ T cells sorted from blood, collected in a trial of the OX40 agonist ivuxolimab. The receptors derive from an adult with an advanced solid tumor such as melanoma, head and neck, liver or kidney cancer.

The chain combines TRBV28 with TRBJ2-7, with 7 positions matching TRBD1. There are 15 residues in the CDR3. J gave up 2 bases and V 6 bases, and 10 bases lay outside the gene matches. The germline gives CDR1 MDHEN, CDR2 SYDVKM. The CDR3 sequence: CASSPRQGRPYEQYF. CDR3 nucleotides: TGTGCCAGCAGCCCAAGACAGGGCAGACCCTACGAGCAGTACTTC.

The V gene is TRBV12-5, the J gene TRBJ2-5; 8 bases fit TRBD2. The end of the DNA aligns better with TRBJ2-7, so the J call may be wrong. The CDR3 is 15 residues long. The germline V gene encodes CDR1 LGHNT and CDR2 FRNRAP. Here the CDR3 reads CASGLATGGIHEQYF. The DNA for the CDR3 is TGTGCTAGTGGTTTGGCCACGGGAGGGATCCACGAGCAGTACTTC.

This clone was detected a few times. The J gene is TRBJ1-2, the V gene TRBV28; D unclear. Per the germline V gene, CDR1 is MDHEN and CDR2 is SYDVKM. V lost 4 bases to trimming and J lost 2 bases, with 8 bases between them. This CDR3 contains 13 residues. The CDR3 region is CASSSRANYGYTF. CDR3 nucleotide sequence: TGTGCCAGCAGTTCCCGAGCAAACTATGGCTACACCTTC.

The chain recombines TRBV19 with TRBJ1-2, with D possibly TRBD1 on 5 matching bases. The CDR3 covers 20 residues. The germline V gene has CDR1 LNHDA and CDR2 SQIVND (reference sequence). Trimming cost V 3 bases and J 2 bases, with 28 bases left between them. CDR3 nucleotides: TGTGCCAGTAGTATGAGGGACCATGCGGCCCGGGACGGCAAAAACTATGGCTACACCTTC. This codes for CASSMRDHAARDGKNYGYTF.

The chain uses TRBV9 and TRBJ2-1; TRBD2 is a possible D gene (5 bases). Deletions cut 0 bases from V and 0 bases from J, with 7 bases between. The CDR3 runs to 15 residues. CDR1 SGDLS and CDR2 YYNGEE come from the germline V gene. The CDR3 bases are TGTGCCAGCAGCGTAGGGACTTACTCCTACAATGAGCAGTTCTTC. It specifies CASSVGTYSYNEQFF.

This chain uses TRBV6-5 with TRBJ2-5; D is unresolved. The J call may be mistaken, given a closer DNA end match to TRBJ2-7. CDR1 and CDR2 (germline): MNHEY, SVGAGI. The CDR3 consists of 14 residues. The CDR3 DNA reads TGTGCCAGCAGTTACTCGGGCGGATCCTACGAGCAGTACTTC. It yields the protein CASSYSGGSYEQYF.

The chain links TRBV6-1 to TRBJ2-7; 14 bases fit TRBD2. The CDR3 contains 19 residues. Germline V gives CDR1 MNHNS, CDR2 SASEGT. V shed 0 bases, J shed 5 bases, and the junction held 12 bases outside the gene matches. CDR3 DNA: TGTGCCAGCAGTGAAGCGGAGCGGGGACTAGCGGGAGCCCGCCACGAGCAGTACTTC. Translation: CASSEAERGLAGARHEQYF.

The genes are TRBV28 and TRBJ1-4, with D tentatively TRBD1 (6 bases). The germline V gene has CDR1 MDHEN and CDR2 SYDVKM. The CDR3 runs 14 residues. With 7 bases removed from V and 1 base from J, the gap between germline ends came to 10 bases. The CDR3 here is CASILQGTNEKLFF. DNA for the CDR3: TGTGCCAGCATCTTACAGGGAACTAATGAAAAACTGTTTTTT.

V and J are TRBV2 and TRBJ1-4; 10 bases map to TRBD1. CDR3 length: 14 amino acids. The J segment lost 9 bases and the V segment lost 4 bases, leaving 5 bases of the junction unmatched. Per the germline V gene, CDR1 is SNHLY and CDR2 is FYNNEI. In nucleotides, the CDR3 is TGTGCCAGCAGTGCGGGGACAGGGGTAAAAAAACTGTTTTTT. It translates to CASSAGTGVKKLFF.

The chain links TRBV28 to TRBJ2-1; 9 positions agree with TRBD1. The CDR3 is 15 amino acids. The V gene's germline CDR1 is MDHEN and CDR2 SYDVKM. V was clipped by 3 bases and J by 3 bases; unmatched bases: 3. The CDR3 bases are TGTGCCAGCAGTTTGCCGACAGGGGGCTACAATGAGCAGTTCTTC. Amino acid sequence: CASSLPTGGYNEQFF.

The chain couples TRBV5-6 to TRBJ2-3; D is perhaps TRBD1 or TRBD2 (6 bases each). Between the trimmed V and J ends, which lost 4 bases and 1 base, there was a span of 13 bases. The CDR3 has 15 residues. The germline CDR1 and CDR2 sequences are SGHDT and YYEEEE. Written as DNA, the CDR3 is TGTGCCAGCAGCGAGGGGGGCCGCCGCACAGATACGCAGTATTTT. Translating it yields CASSEGGRRTDTQYF.

This chain links TRBV30 with TRBJ1-3; D call uncertain. Germline values: CDR1 GTSNPN, CDR2 SVGIG (reference sequence). Trimming stripped 2 bases from V and 0 bases from J, with 2 bases between. CDR3 length: 12 residues. The CDR3 DNA reads as TGTGCCTGGAGTAACTCTGGAAACACCATATATTTT. Translation: CAWSNSGNTIYF.

The rearrangement joins TRBV5-1 to TRBJ2-5, with D tentatively TRBD1 (6 bases). The ends were cut back, 5 bases at V and 7 bases at J, with 12 bases in the middle. The length of the CDR3 is 12 residues. CDR1 and CDR2 from the germline V gene are SGHRS and YFSETQ. CDR3 amino acids: CASSTGPGTQYF. As DNA, the CDR3 is TGCGCCAGCAGTACAGGGCCGGGGACCCAGTACTTC.

J is TRBJ2-1 and V is TRBV29-1; a weak D match, TRBD2 (5 bases). Germline CDR1 and CDR2: SQVTM and ANQGSEA. There are 13 residues in the CDR3. V gave up 5 bases and J gave up 4 bases, with 12 bases separating them. CDR3 DNA: TGCAGCGTTACTAGTGCGGTGTACAATGAGCAGTTCTTC. Encoded protein: CSVTSAVYNEQFF.

This clone has a single count. The chain combines TRBV2 with TRBJ2-7; tentative D call: TRBD1 (6 bases). The ends were cut back, 8 bases at V and 2 bases at J, with 13 bases in the middle. The CDR3 has 13 residues. The germline gives CDR1 SNHLY, CDR2 FYNNEI. CDR3 protein: CASGDTDAYEQYF. CDR3 sequence (DNA): TGTGCCAGCGGGGACACGGATGCCTACGAGCAGTACTTC. Variable domain in full (rest from reference TRBV2 and TRBJ2-7): EPEVTQTPSHQVTQMGQEVILRCVPISNHLYFYWYRQILGQKVEFLVSFYNNEISEKSEIFDDQFSVERPDGSNFTLKIRSTKLEDSAMYFCASGDTDAYEQYFGPGTRLTVT.

V usage is TRBV10-3 and J usage is TRBJ2-1, with TRBD2 matching over 14 bases. V lost 6 bases to trimming and J lost 10 bases; unmatched junction nucleotides: 8. The CDR3 totals 15 residues. Germline V gene lookup returns CDR1 ENHRY and CDR2 SYGVKD. The CDR3 loop reads CAIRGGLAGDMEQFF. DNA of the CDR3: TGTGCCATCAGGGGGGGACTAGCGGGAGACATGGAGCAGTTCTTC.

This clone has only one observation. This chain connects TRBV5-1 to TRBJ2-7, with 7 bases matching TRBD2. The length of the CDR3 is 14 residues. J gave up 4 bases and V 5 bases, and 9 bases lay outside the gene matches. Germline V gene lookup returns CDR1 SGHRS and CDR2 YFSETQ. The CDR3 DNA reads as TGCGCCAGCAGGGGAGCTGCGGGAGAATACGAGCAGTACTTC. It encodes CASRGAAGEYEQYF. Looking up the rest from reference TRBV5-1 and TRBJ2-7 gives the full variable domain: KAGVTQTPRYLIKTRGQQVTLSCSPISGHRSVSWYQQTPGQGLQFLFEYFSETQRNKGNFPGRFSGRQFSNSRSEMNVSTLELGDSALYLCASRGAAGEYEQYFGPGTRLTVT.

The genes are TRBV11-2 and TRBJ1-1; D not certain. V was trimmed by 2 bases and J by 5 bases, leaving 15 bases between them. The CDR3 has 15 residues. The germline gives CDR1 SGHAT, CDR2 FQNNGV. CDR3 protein: CASSLSLGRETEAFF. The CDR3 nucleotides read TGTGCCAGCAGCTTAAGTCTCGGGAGGGAAACTGAAGCTTTCTTT.